Presented here are 18 T cell receptor beta chains from one specimen sequenced in a study of T cells in Graves' hyperthyroidism and ophthalmopathy. The TCR beta CDR3 regions underwent amplification using RNA transcripts as the source. RT-PCR in the first round (using the HTBI primer set) targeted the TCR CDR3. TCRdb redid the calling of the multiplex PCR reads with MiXCR, one entry per CDR3 protein. The table records hundreds of thousands of distinct CDR3 sequences, around 38% of them present only once. Material for sequencing was blood. The receptors stem from a man between 18 and 35 years old with Graves' hyperthyroidism.

J is TRBJ1-1 and V is TRBV5-1; perhaps TRBD1 as D (6 bases). Trimming shortened V by 3 bases and J by 3 bases, and 18 bases separated the two germline ends. This CDR3 region has 16 residues. Per the germline V gene, CDR1 is SGHRS and CDR2 is YFSETQ. For the CDR3, the DNA is TGCGCCAGCAGCTCTGGAAGGGACATCGCTTACACTGAAGCTTTCTTT. Translated: CASSSGRDIAYTEAFF.

This clonotype was observed many times. The gene calls are TRBV9 and TRBJ1-5; D may be TRBD1 (6 bases). V lost 3 bases to trimming and J lost 0 bases, with 10 bases between them. CDR1 SGDLS and CDR2 YYNGEE come from the germline V gene. The length of the CDR3 is 15 residues. CDR3 nucleotides: TGTGCCAGCAGCGCCCTGGACAGTAGCAATCAGCCCCAGCATTTT. This codes for CASSALDSSNQPQHF.

This clonotype was observed many times. The rearrangement uses TRBV29-1 and TRBJ1-2; TRBD1 is a possible D gene (5 bases). The V gene's germline CDR1 is SQVTM and CDR2 ANQGSEA. With 4 bases removed from V and 4 bases from J, the gap between germline ends came to 10 bases. The CDR3 runs 12 residues. The CDR3 DNA is TGCAGCGTTGTGAGGGGCAGCTATGGCTACACCTTC. It is translated as CSVVRGSYGYTF. Based on the CDR3 plus reference TRBV29-1 and TRBJ1-2, the full variable domain is SAVISQKPSRDICQRGTSLTIQCQVDSQVTMMFWYRQQPGQSLTLIATANQGSEATYESGFVIDKFPISRPNLTFSTLTVSNMSPEDSSIYLCSVVRGSYGYTFGSGTRLTVV.

This clonotype was counted many times. This chain links TRBV19 with TRBJ1-1; D is uncertain. The CDR3 extends over 14 amino acids. V was pared by 5 bases and J by 11 bases, with 21 bases between. CDR1 and CDR2 (germline): LNHDA, SQIVND (reference sequence). The CDR3: CASSPSVTSERAFF. In DNA, the CDR3 is TGTGCCAGTAGTCCGTCGGTGACCAGCGAGAGGGCTTTCTTT.

The V and J genes are TRBV20-1 and TRBJ1-5; 9 positions match TRBD1. Germline V gene data show CDR1 as DFQATT and CDR2 as SNEGSKA (reference sequence). The CDR3 has 16 residues. V shed 0 bases and J 5 bases; nucleotides not matched to a gene: 8. For the CDR3, the DNA is TGCAGTGCTAGAGAGCCGACAGGGGGAAGAGATCAGCCCCAGCATTTT. It yields the protein CSAREPTGGRDQPQHF.

The J gene is TRBJ2-3, the V gene TRBV5-4; D may be TRBD2 (6 bases). V was pared by 4 bases and J by 4 bases, with 13 bases between. The CDR3 runs 14 residues. CDR1 is SGHNT, CDR2 YYREEE, per germline (reference sequence). CDR3 protein: CASSVEEGADTQYF. The CDR3 nucleotides are TGTGCCAGCAGCGTTGAGGAGGGTGCAGATACGCAGTATTTT.

This clonotype was counted a single time. CDR3 amino acids: CATSRGGRSYEQYF. The CDR3 bases are TGTGCCACCAGCAGAGGGGGACGATCCTACGAGCAGTACTTC. The V and J genes are TRBV15 and TRBJ2-7, with D tentatively TRBD1 or TRBD2 (5 bases each). Germline CDR1 is LNHNV and CDR2 is YYDKDF (reference sequence). This CDR3 spans 14 amino acids. V gave up 1 base and J gave up 1 base, with 8 bases separating them.

Turning to this clonotype: Because the CDR3 is missing its conserved closing phenylalanine or tryptophan, this is likely a read error. This chain joins TRBV29-1 and TRBJ2-7; 9 bases align to TRBD1. The CDR3 length is 12 residues. Germline assignment: CDR1 SQVTM and CDR2 ANQGSEA. The V gene end was trimmed by 5 bases and the J gene end by 3 bases; junction bases not matched to a gene: 2. In DNA, the CDR3 is TGCAGCGTTAGGACAGGGGACTACGAGCAGTACCTC. As protein: CSVRTGDYEQYL.

A few counts support this clonotype. This chain connects TRBV11-2 to TRBJ2-7, with 9 bases matching TRBD2. V trimming: 3 bases; J trimming: 0 bases; junction bases outside the gene matches: 3. The germline V gene has CDR1 SGHAT and CDR2 FQNNGV. This CDR3 comprises 15 residues. The CDR3 sequence: CASSFGLASSYEQYF. The CDR3 region has the DNA TGTGCCAGCAGCTTCGGACTAGCGTCCTCCTACGAGCAGTACTTC.

This clonotype was seen only a few times. J is TRBJ2-5 and V is TRBV9; TRBD1 matches 7 bases. Germline CDR1 SGDLS, CDR2 YYNGEE. The CDR3 totals 16 residues. The V and J ends lost 4 bases and 5 bases, in that order; junction bases with no gene match: 14. This CDR3 reads CASSSRDRAFGETQYF. CDR3 DNA: TGTGCCAGCAGCTCCCGCGACAGGGCCTTCGGGGAGACCCAGTACTTC.

This clonotype was seen many times. The chain combines TRBV24-1 with TRBJ1-1; unclear D gene. Germline-derived CDR1 and CDR2 are KGHDR and SFDVKD. V was shortened by 4 bases and J by 5 bases, with 7 bases between the two germline ends. There are 12 residues in the CDR3. The CDR3 loop reads CATSEGGTEAFF. The CDR3 nucleotides are TGTGCCACCAGTGAGGGAGGGACTGAAGCTTTCTTT.

The V call is TRBV7-9, the J call TRBJ1-2, with 8 nucleotides matching TRBD1. V shed 3 bases, J shed 6 bases, and the junction held 6 bases outside the gene matches. CDR1 and CDR2 from the germline V gene are SEHNR and FQNEAQ (reference sequence). The CDR3 is made up of 14 amino acids. The CDR3 DNA sequence: TGTGCCAGCAGCTTGTCGGCAGGGGGCAATGGCTACACCTTC. Protein sequence: CASSLSAGGNGYTF.

This clonotype came up many times. The rearrangement uses TRBV5-5 and TRBJ1-2; 7 nucleotides match TRBD1. The CDR3 totals 12 residues. Germline V gene lookup returns CDR1 SGHKS and CDR2 YYEKEE (reference sequence). V was clipped by 6 bases and J by 3 bases; unmatched bases: 2. CDR3 residues: CASIGTDYGYTF. In DNA, the CDR3 is TGTGCCAGCATCGGGACAGACTATGGCTACACCTTC. The full variable domain, its missing parts supplied by reference TRBV5-5 and TRBJ1-2, is DAGVTQSPTHLIKTRGQQVTLRCSPISGHKSVSWYQQVLGQGPQFIFQYYEKEERGRGNFPDRFSARQFPNYSSELNVNALLLGDSALYLCASIGTDYGYTFGSGTRLTVV.

The chain recombines TRBV9 with TRBJ1-3; tentatively, D is TRBD1 (6 bases). Germline CDR1 SGDLS, CDR2 YYNGEE. CDR3 length equals 17 residues. The V gene lost 4 bases and the J gene lost 0 bases, with 17 bases spanning the gap. CDR3 DNA sequence: TGTGCCAGCAGCTTAGACCCAGGGGTCCACTCTGGAAACACCATATATTTT. Its protein product is CASSLDPGVHSGNTIYF.

The V call is TRBV6-1, the J call TRBJ1-1; D may be TRBD1 (6 bases). The CDR3 totals 16 residues. V was cut by 3 bases and J by 1 base, with 15 bases left in between. The V gene's germline CDR1 is MNHNS and CDR2 SASEGT. CDR3 DNA: TGTGCCAGCAGTGAGAAACCCACAGGGACGAACACTGAAGCTTTCTTT. This codes for CASSEKPTGTNTEAFF.

The chain links TRBV2 to TRBJ1-2; maybe TRBD1 (5 bases). There are 12 residues in the CDR3. V was pared by 4 bases and J by 8 bases, with 11 bases between. In germline, CDR1 is SNHLY, CDR2 FYNNEI. The CDR3 spells CASSGTPGGYTF. The CDR3 bases are TGTGCCAGCAGTGGGACACCGGGCGGCTACACCTTC.

The rearrangement links TRBV25-1 to TRBJ1-1; D gene ambiguous. Germline CDR1 and CDR2: MGHDK and SYGVNS. Trimming stripped 4 bases from V and 4 bases from J, with 19 bases between. CDR3 length: 16 amino acids. The CDR3 DNA follows: TGTGCCAGCAGTGCTACCCGACCGGACTGGGGCACTGAAGCTTTCTTT. This sequence encodes CASSATRPDWGTEAFF.

The V call is TRBV7-9, the J call TRBJ2-5; possibly TRBD2 for D (6 bases). CDR1 SEHNR and CDR2 FQNEAQ come from the germline V gene (reference sequence). The CDR3 runs 13 residues. The germline V and J ends were trimmed by 2 bases and 6 bases, with 10 bases remaining between them. The CDR3 loop is CASSLTGRQTQYF. CDR3 nucleotide sequence: TGTGCCAGCAGCTTAACGGGGAGGCAGACCCAGTACTTC. The entire variable domain, with the rest obtained from reference TRBV7-9 and TRBJ2-5, is as follows: DTGVSQNPRHKITKRGQNVTFRCDPISEHNRLYWYRQTLGQGPEFLTYFQNEAQLEKSRLLSDRFSAERPKGSFSTLEIQRTEQGDSAMYLCASSLTGRQTQYFGPGTRLLVL.